This T cell receptor beta chain was recorded in a study of T cell responses to AZD1222 COVID-19 vaccine. In its sample, this clone was seen a few times. This CDR3 region has 14 residues. Germline V gene data show CDR1 as SGHTA and CDR2 as FQGNSA. The V end lost 5 bases, the J end lost 3 bases, and 13 bases lay between the germline ends. The repertoire was sequenced with immunoSEQ multiplex PCR; TCRdb's copy has only in-frame clones and lacks some. This sample has tens of thousands of clones; 85% to 90% occur once, and the top ten carry about 7%. The chain is built from TRBV7-2 and TRBJ1-1; no firm D call. The source material was peripheral blood, sampled on day 0 of AZD1222 vaccination. The receptor's source is an adult in good health. CDR3 nucleotides: TGTGCCAGCAGCCTTAATAGTGGCGACACTGAAGCTTTCTTT. Translated: CASSLNSGDTEAFF. Filled out from reference TRBV7-2 and TRBJ1-1, the complete variable domain reads GAGVSQSPSNKVTEKGKDVELRCDPISGHTALYWYRQSLGQGLEFLIYFQGNSAPDKSGLPSDRFSAERTGGSVSTLTIQRTQQEDSAVYLCASSLNSGDTEAFFGQGTRLTVV.